Only one count was recorded for the clone carrying this TCR beta chain. Per the original data handling: How many nucleated cells were present was estimated from reference gene primer amplification. Data came from immunoSEQ multiplex PCR; TCRdb stores just in-frame clones and leaves some out. That table gives V, J and clone size, and the DNA gave D and trimming. The sample lists 200,000 to 300,000 clones; around 80% were seen once. The sample belongs to a study of blood T cell repertoires in COVID-19. Background on the study: In each case, the material was cDNA or gDNA derived from T cells, B-cell-depleted T cells, or PBMCs.

This CDR3 has 12 amino acids. The rearrangement uses TRBV21-1 and TRBJ2-7; the D call TRBD2 from the table was never checked on the DNA. TRBV21-1 is flagged as a pseudogene. The clonotype comes from a man aged 35 to 55 who had recovered from COVID-19. The sequencing input was peripheral blood. The CDR3 loop reads CASSKTRGEQYF. The CDR3 coding sequence is TGTGCCAGCAGCAAAACCCGGGGCGAGCAGTACTTC.